The rows below give T cell receptor beta chains drawn from one sample of a study of shared clonotypes between healthy human individuals. This table comes from immunoSEQ multiplex PCR, and its TCRdb copy is limited to in-frame clones, with some not included. In the table there are about 230,000 clones, approximately 65% of which are singletons. The material sequenced was memory CD4+ T cells sorted from blood. The receptors originated from a man aged 25-45 years in good health. CDR3s include the opening cysteine and the closing phenylalanine or tryptophan. Fields, in order: clone size, J gene, D gene, V gene, CDR3 protein, CDR3 DNA. A D gene is named only where the DNA matches it firmly. Clone size is stated in some rows and not others, as once, few, many or a class when expanded.

once | TRBJ2-3 | TRBD2 | TRBV27 | CASTPRKLLAGGEDTQYF | TGTGCCAGCACCCCCCGGAAACTACTAGCGGGAGGGGAAGATACGCAGTATTTT
. | TRBJ2-1 | TRBD2 | TRBV5-4 | CASSLIAGSSYNEQFF | TGTGCCAGCAGCTTGATAGCGGGGAGCTCCTACAATGAGCAGTTCTTC
. | TRBJ2-3 | TRBD2 | TRBV11-3 | CASSLQRGSTDTQYF | TGTGCCAGCAGCCTACAGCGGGGCAGCACAGATACGCAGTATTTT
once | TRBJ1-4 | . | TRBV6-1 | CASSEQGLGNEKLFF | TGTGCCAGCAGTGAACAGGGGCTGGGAAATGAAAAACTGTTTTTT
. | TRBJ2-1 | . | TRBV7-9 | CASSRGASVNEQFF | TGTGCCAGCAGCAGAGGCGCTAGCGTCAATGAGCAGTTCTTC
few | TRBJ1-1 | . | TRBV18 | CASSLSRVTEAFF | TGTGCCAGCTCACTTTCGAGGGTCACTGAAGCTTTCTTT
. | TRBJ2-7 | . | TRBV6-1 | CASSADRFSYEQYF | TGTGCCAGCAGTGCCGACAGGTTCTCCTACGAGCAGTACTTC
many | TRBJ2-3 | TRBD2 | TRBV9 | CASSMGLAGGWLTDTQYF | TGTGCCAGCAGCATGGGACTAGCGGGAGGCTGGTTAACAGATACGCAGTATTTT
. | TRBJ2-2 | . | TRBV28 | CASSFAGLPGELFF | TGTGCCAGCAGTTTTGCGGGGTTGCCCGGGGAGCTGTTTTTT
once | TRBJ1-5 | TRBD1 | TRBV27 | CASSLGQGSNQPQHF | TGTGCCAGCAGTTTAGGACAGGGGAGCAATCAGCCCCAGCATTTT
once | TRBJ2-7 | TRBD2 | TRBV7-8 | CASSGSSGRYEQYF | TGTGCCAGCAGCGGTTCTAGCGGGAGATACGAGCAGTACTTC
. | TRBJ2-1 | TRBD2 | TRBV11-2 | CASSRGTSGRAVNEQFF | TGTGCCAGCAGCCGAGGGACTAGCGGGAGGGCCGTCAATGAGCAGTTCTTC
once | TRBJ1-4 | . | TRBV7-8 | CASSLVTHEKLFF | TGTGCCAGCAGCTTAGTGACCCATGAAAAACTGTTTTTT
. | TRBJ1-4 | . | TRBV7-9 | CASSPGTWNEKLFF | TGTGCCAGCAGCCCCGGGACATGGAATGAAAAACTGTTTTTT
many | TRBJ2-7 | TRBD1 | TRBV11-2 | CASSRQPTGNSYEQYF | TGTGCCAGCAGCCGACAGCCGACAGGGAACAGCTACGAGCAGTACTTC
. | TRBJ2-7 | . | TRBV9 | CASSVTGMSHEQYF | TGTGCCAGCAGCGTCACCGGGATGTCCCACGAGCAGTACTTC
. | TRBJ2-1 | . | TRBV4-1 | CASSQQPKSSYNEQFF | TGCGCCAGCAGCCAACAGCCCAAGAGCTCCTACAATGAGCAGTTCTTC
few | TRBJ2-3 | . | TRBV10-3 | CAISDGGGTDTQYF | TGTGCCATCAGTGACGGCGGGGGCACAGATACGCAGTATTTT
. | TRBJ1-5 | . | TRBV5-6 | CASSFSGLHSNQPQHF | TGTGCCAGCAGCTTTTCAGGGCTTCATAGCAATCAGCCCCAGCATTTT
few | TRBJ1-5 | TRBD1 | TRBV9 | CASSGGQGQNQPQHF | TGTGCCAGCAGCGGGGGACAGGGCCAAAATCAGCCCCAGCATTTT
. | TRBJ2-1 | TRBD2 | TRBV2 | CASSEAPPRTSGYNEQFF | TGTGCCAGCAGTGAAGCCCCCCCAAGGACTAGCGGATACAATGAGCAGTTCTTC
. | TRBJ2-2 | . | TRBV6-5 | CASSFGSTANTGELFF | TGTGCCAGCAGTTTCGGTTCCACCGCGAACACCGGGGAGCTGTTTTTT
. | TRBJ2-3 | . | TRBV11-2 | CASSHPSTDTQYF | TGTGCCAGCAGCCATCCTAGCACAGATACGCAGTATTTT
. | TRBJ1-1 | . | TRBV11-2 | CASSFDWDTEAFF | TGTGCCAGCAGCTTTGATTGGGACACTGAAGCTTTCTTT
. | TRBJ2-2 | . | TRBV14 | CASSHPLGGASRLTGELFF | TGTGCCAGCAGCCATCCCTTAGGCGGGGCTAGCAGACTCACCGGGGAGCTGTTTTTT
many | TRBJ2-5 | . | TRBV10-3 | CAISDPVRGETQYF | TGTGCCATCAGTGACCCGGTGAGAGGAGAGACCCAGTACTTC
few | TRBJ2-5 | TRBD2 | TRBV27 | CASSFRGEPPLTQYF | TGTGCCAGCAGTTTCCGGGGGGAACCTCCATTGACCCAGTACTTC
. | TRBJ2-3 | . | TRBV29-1 | CSLEASGTSTDTQYF | TGCAGCCTTGAGGCCTCGGGCACCAGCACAGATACGCAGTATTTT
. | TRBJ2-7 | . | TRBV11-3 | CASSPEDSYEQYF | TGTGCCAGCAGCCCCGAAGACTCCTACGAGCAGTACTTC
once | TRBJ2-3 | . | TRBV7-2 | CASSLGLAQGDTQYF | TGTGCCAGCAGCTTAGGCTTGGCCCAAGGAGATACGCAGTATTTT
. | TRBJ2-3 | . | TRBV6-5 | CASKRWNTDTQYF | TGTGCCAGCAAGAGATGGAACACAGATACGCAGTATTTT
few | TRBJ2-5 | . | TRBV5-1 | CASSFDQETQYF | TGCGCCAGCAGCTTTGATCAAGAGACCCAGTACTTC
. | TRBJ1-2 | . | TRBV7-9 | CASSASQQGGYGYTF | TGTGCCAGCAGCGCCAGCCAACAGGGCGGCTATGGCTACACCTTC
. | TRBJ2-7 | . | TRBV18 | CASSPNGFSYEQYF | TGTGCCAGCTCACCAAACGGATTCTCCTACGAGCAGTACTTC
. | TRBJ2-7 | TRBD2 | TRBV27 | CASSPTPGLARNEQYF | TGTGCCAGCAGTCCGACTCCGGGACTAGCCCGCAACGAGCAGTACTTC
. | TRBJ2-2 | . | TRBV5-1 | CASSLGGLRSTGELFF | TGCGCCAGCAGCTTGGGGGGTTTAAGAAGCACCGGGGAGCTGTTTTTT
. | TRBJ2-1 | . | TRBV28 | CASSLLERGTANEQFF | TGTGCCAGCAGTTTACTGGAGCGCGGGACAGCAAATGAGCAGTTCTTC
once | TRBJ1-4 | . | TRBV9 | CASSRMLWGEKLFF | TGTGCCAGCAGTAGGATGCTTTGGGGTGAAAAACTGTTTTTT
. | TRBJ2-1 | . | TRBV12-2 | CASRLVFPGSGEQFF | TGTGCAAGTCGCTTAGTATTCCCCGGGAGCGGAGAGCAGTTCTTC
many | TRBJ2-7 | TRBD1 | TRBV11-2 | CASSYTAGGTYEQYF | TGTGCCAGCAGCTACACGGCAGGGGGTACCTACGAGCAGTACTTC
few | TRBJ2-7 | . | TRBV11-2 | CASRRLRGRSSYEQYF | TGTGCCAGCAGACGTCTCAGGGGACGAAGCTCCTACGAGCAGTACTTC
. | TRBJ1-1 | . | TRBV20-1 | CSAREFEEAFF | TGCAGTGCTAGAGAGTTCGAGGAAGCTTTCTTT
few | TRBJ2-1 | TRBD2 | TRBV9 | CASSVGSGKVLEQFF | TGTGCCAGCAGCGTAGGTAGCGGGAAAGTTTTGGAGCAGTTCTTC
. | TRBJ1-1 | . | TRBV10-3 | CAIRRSGFLNTEAFF | TGTGCCATCAGAAGGAGTGGTTTTTTGAACACTGAAGCTTTCTTT
. | TRBJ2-7 | . | TRBV5-4 | CASSLDRTNGEQYF | TGTGCCAGCAGCTTGGACAGGACAAACGGCGAGCAGTACTTC
once | TRBJ2-3 | . | TRBV11-2 | CASSSPTDTQYF | TGTGCCAGCAGCTCTCCCACAGATACGCAGTATTTT
once | TRBJ2-5 | TRBD2 | TRBV28 | CASSLLSGLADPRTQYF | TGTGCCAGCAGTTTACTATCGGGACTAGCGGACCCACGGACCCAGTACTTC
. | TRBJ2-1 | . | TRBV18 | CASSPRTRLSYNEQFF | TGTGCCAGCTCACCAAGGACTCGACTATCCTACAATGAGCAGTTCTTC
. | TRBJ2-7 | TRBD2 | TRBV25-1 | CASSTTSGRGEQYF | TGTGCCAGCAGTACCACTAGCGGGAGGGGCGAGCAGTACTTC
. | TRBJ2-3 | . | TRBV5-4 | CASSSRPTDTQYF | TGTGCCAGCAGCTCCAGACCCACAGATACGCAGTATTTT
. | TRBJ1-5 | . | TRBV11-2 | CASSLGTGNQPQHF | TGTGCCAGCAGCTTAGGGACAGGCAATCAGCCCCAGCATTTT
few | TRBJ2-1 | . | TRBV27 | CASSLLQGPYNEQFF | TGTGCCAGCAGTTTGCTCCAGGGCCCCTACAATGAGCAGTTCTTC
once | TRBJ2-5 | . | TRBV5-1 | CASSLERRREETQYF | TGCGCCAGCAGCTTGGAGAGGCGGCGAGAAGAGACCCAGTACTTC
. | TRBJ2-1 | . | TRBV30 | CAWSPLGEQFF | TGTGCCTGGAGCCCCTTAGGTGAGCAGTTCTTC
few | TRBJ1-4 | . | TRBV2 | CASAGQQSTNEKLFF | TGTGCCAGCGCGGGCCAACAGTCAACTAATGAAAAACTGTTTTTT
. | TRBJ2-1 | . | TRBV28 | CASYRGASNEQFF | TGTGCCAGCTATAGGGGAGCCTCGAATGAGCAGTTCTTC
. | TRBJ2-1 | . | TRBV5-6 | CASSFGLSSYNEQFF | TGTGCCAGCAGCTTCGGACTGAGCTCCTACAATGAGCAGTTCTTC